This entry concerns a single T cell receptor beta chain. Antigen: not known. This table comes from immunoSEQ multiplex PCR, and its TCRdb copy is limited to in-frame clones, with some not included. The table lists 200,000 to 300,000 clones, roughly 90% of them singletons, with about 11% in the top ten. The treatment denotes: 19 received Ad26.COV2.S at low or high dose, single or two shots; 5 received placebo; per-sample allocation not given. Repertoires come from day 63 after the first vaccine or placebo injection. Boston hosted the donor, who was an adult aged 18-55 years. SARS-CoV-2 spike from the Wuhan strain was encoded by the vaccine, an Ad26 vector. The data are from a study of Ad26.COV2.S vaccination and SARS-CoV-2 variants. Study overall: Enrolled in COV1001, the donor was in the Ad26.COV2.S trial arm, which received the vaccine.

CDR1 and CDR2 (germline): MDHEN, SYDVKM. The CDR3 contains 13 residues. The V end lost 6 bases, the J end lost 7 bases, and 16 bases lay between the germline ends. Study-wide points: Higher spike-specific TCR breadth was found in vaccine recipients than in placebo recipients.

Specimen: peripheral blood, collected in a trial of Ad26.COV2.S vaccine versus placebo. The chain links TRBV28 to TRBJ2-7; D is ambiguous. The receptor comes from a person between 18 and 60 years old who received the Ad26.COV2.S COVID-19 vaccine or a placebo. The CDR3 DNA sequence: TGTGCCAGCAGATCGGACGGATCTCGTGAGCAGTACTTC. It codes for CASRSDGSREQYF.